This T cell receptor beta chain was observed in a study of cytomegalovirus exposure and HLA in healthy donors. Primers for the PCR totalled 60 Vbeta and 13 Jbeta. Method: immunoSEQ multiplex PCR; TCRdb's copy keeps in-frame clones and lacks some. The sample carries tens of thousands of clones, 60% to 80% recorded once. Regarding donors, all were healthy bone marrow donors. A few counts support this clone. Its antigen is not identified. Study-level points and caveats: Some V segments could not be told apart, so they were left out, TRBV6-2 and TRBV6-3 among them.

The V gene lost 3 bases and the J gene lost 7 bases, with 16 bases spanning the gap. Germline values: CDR1 MGHRA, CDR2 YSYEKL. The CDR3 runs to 16 residues. The genes are TRBV4-1 and TRBJ1-6; no firm D call. This clonotype was sampled from a middle-aged man in good health and CMV-seronegative. The sample comprised PBMCs. In DNA, the CDR3 is TGCGCCAGCAGCCACCTGGAGACGGAACGAAATTCACCCCTCCACTTT. Translated: CASSHLETERNSPLHF.